Below, 9 T cell receptor beta chains from the same sample are listed, as sequenced in a study of T cell repertoires in cytomegalovirus infection. Their target antigens are unknown. In TCRdb, the reads were re-called with MiXCR into one record per CDR3 protein. Of about 330,000 distinct CDR3 sequences listed, roughly a third are singletons. The specimen comprised cultured PBMCs, sampled from culture after CMV antigen stimulation. The receptors shown here come from a human donor in good health (CMV status not recorded). Some clones in this sample may be carry-over from other donors' samples.

V and J are TRBV20-1 and TRBJ2-3; possibly TRBD1 for D (6 bases). V was shortened by 5 bases and J by 0 bases, with 9 bases between the two germline ends. The length of the CDR3 is 13 residues. Per the germline V gene, CDR1 is DFQATT and CDR2 is SNEGSKA (reference sequence). CDR3 residues: CSAEGDSTDTQYF. The CDR3 DNA is TGCAGTGCTGAGGGGGACAGCACAGATACGCAGTATTTT.

The chain uses TRBV7-4 and TRBJ1-6; D is possibly TRBD1 (6 bases). Germline V lookup: CDR1 SGHVT, CDR2 SQSDAQ. The CDR3 runs 14 residues. The ends were cut back, 4 bases at V and 10 bases at J, with 14 bases in the middle. CDR3 nucleotide sequence: TGTGCCAGCAGCTCCCTGGGGGGGGCGTCACCCCTCCACTTT. It codes for CASSSLGGASPLHF.

CDR3 sequence reads: CASSSTGVGSGNTIYF. CDR3 nucleotides: TGTGCCAGCAGTTCGACAGGGGTAGGCTCTGGAAACACCATATATTTT. V is TRBV6-5 and J is TRBJ1-3, with 8 nucleotides matching TRBD1. The ends lost 4 bases at V and 0 bases at J; junction bases unmatched: 5. The CDR3 totals 16 residues. From germline, CDR1 is MNHEY and CDR2 SVGAGI.

This chain links TRBV5-4 with TRBJ2-7; D not resolved. CDR3 length: 12 amino acids. V was trimmed by 1 base and J by 3 bases, leaving 5 bases between them. CDR1 SGHNT and CDR2 YYREEE come from the germline V gene (reference sequence). CDR3 DNA sequence: TGTGCCAGCAGCTTGACGGTCTACGAGCAGTACGTC. This codes for CASSLTVYEQYV.

This clonotype came up many times. The chain links TRBV7-2 to TRBJ2-1; D tentatively fits TRBD1 or TRBD2 (5 bases each). Deletions cut 0 bases from V and 6 bases from J, with 9 bases between. Germline V gene sequence: CDR1 SGHTA, CDR2 FQGNSA. The CDR3 is 14 residues long. Here the CDR3 DNA reads TGTGCCAGCAGCTTAGCGGCCGGGGCCAATGAGCAGTTCTTC. Translating gives CASSLAAGANEQFF.

The CDR3 region is CASSPRDSKGNEQFF. The CDR3, as DNA: TGTGCCAGCAGCCCCCGGGACTCCAAGGGAAATGAGCAGTTCTTC. The V call is TRBV12-3 or TRBV12-4, the J call TRBJ2-1; D possibly corresponds to TRBD2 (6 bases). The CDR3 is made up of 15 amino acids. The V and J ends lost 6 bases and 7 bases respectively, with 19 bases between them.

This clonotype came up a few times. The rearrangement joins TRBV7-2 to TRBJ1-1, with 7 bases lining up with TRBD1. J was trimmed by 3 bases and V by 7 bases; bases with no gene match: 5. CDR1 and CDR2 (germline): SGHTA, FQGNSA. The CDR3 spans 13 residues. CDR3 protein: CASTRDSDTEAFF. The CDR3 nucleotides read TGTGCCAGCACCCGGGACAGTGACACTGAAGCTTTCTTT. The complete variable domain, with remaining parts taken from reference TRBV7-2 and TRBJ1-1, reads GAGVSQSPSNKVTEKGKDVELRCDPISGHTALYWYRQSLGQGLEFLIYFQGNSAPDKSGLPSDRFSAERTGGSVSTLTIQRTQQEDSAVYLCASTRDSDTEAFFGQGTRLTVV.

This clonotype was counted a few times. This chain links TRBV18 with TRBJ2-3; no reliable D call. Trimming took 1 base from V and 4 from J, leaving 6 bases between them. Germline assignment: CDR1 KGHSH and CDR2 LQKENI. This CDR3 region has 13 residues. CDR3 in DNA: TGTGCCAGCTCACCACTAGAAGCAGATACGCAGTATTTT. It codes for CASSPLEADTQYF.

At least ten counts were recorded for this clonotype. The rearrangement joins TRBV4-1 to TRBJ1-1; D remains ambiguous. Trimming cost V 1 base and J 0 bases, with 9 bases left between them. From germline, CDR1 is MGHRA and CDR2 YSYEKL. The CDR3 is made up of 15 amino acids. The CDR3 region is CASSQGTIMNTEAFF. The CDR3 nucleotides are TGCGCCAGCAGCCAAGGGACTATAATGAACACTGAAGCTTTCTTT.